Listed below are T cell receptor beta chains from one sample, sequenced in a study of patients and donors after allogeneic stem cell transplantation. MiXCR was run by TCRdb on the RT-PCR reads, yielding one entry per CDR3 protein. This sample has 900,000 to 1,000,000 distinct CDR3 sequences, with approximately 19% found just once. What was sequenced was blood, either unsorted or a sorted T cell fraction (not recorded which). Receptors were obtained from a human donor who was either an allogeneic HSCT recipient or a stem cell or donor lymphocyte infusion donor (not recorded which). It is not recorded whose cells these are; they may come from a transplant donor. CDR3s include the opening cysteine and the closing phenylalanine or tryptophan. The order of the fields is V gene, clone size, D gene, J gene, CDR3 DNA, CDR3 protein. D genes are given only for firm matches. Size values are once, few and many counts, or a class for expanded clones, and some rows have none.

v_gene: TRBV10-3
abundance: many
d_gene: TRBD2
j_gene: TRBJ2-7
CDR3nt: TGTGCCATCAGTGGGACTAGCGGGGGGGCGGGAGAGCAGTACTTC
CDR3aa: CAISGTSGGAGEQYF

v_gene: TRBV27
abundance: few
d_gene: TRBD1
j_gene: TRBJ1-2
CDR3nt: TGTGCCAGCAGTTTAAAGGCCCCTCCAGGGGGTTCCTATGGCTACACCTTC
CDR3aa: CASSLKAPPGGSYGYTF

v_gene: TRBV2
abundance: -
d_gene: TRBD1
j_gene: TRBJ2-7
CDR3nt: TGTGCCACCCGGACAGGGCTAAGGGAGCAGTACTTC
CDR3aa: CATRTGLREQYF

v_gene: TRBV7-8
abundance: -
d_gene: TRBD2
j_gene: TRBJ2-4
CDR3nt: TGTGCCAGCAGCTTAGAGCGGCTAGCGGGAGTTGGGAGAGCCAAAAACATTCAGTACTTC
CDR3aa: CASSLERLAGVGRAKNIQYF

v_gene: TRBV6-5
abundance: -
d_gene: TRBD2
j_gene: TRBJ2-7
CDR3nt: TGTGCCAGCAGTTACTCGCGGGGGGCGTACTACGAGCAGTACTTC
CDR3aa: CASSYSRGAYYEQYF

v_gene: TRBV5-1
abundance: -
d_gene: -
j_gene: TRBJ2-7
CDR3nt: TGCGCCAGCAGCTTAGTCCGCGGTCCTCTCGGGCAGTACTTC
CDR3aa: CASSLVRGPLGQYF

v_gene: TRBV7-3
abundance: few
d_gene: -
j_gene: TRBJ1-5
CDR3nt: TGTGCCAGCAGCCATAGCGGAGGGCAGCCCCAGCATTTT
CDR3aa: CASSHSGGQPQHF

v_gene: TRBV2
abundance: -
d_gene: -
j_gene: TRBJ2-3
CDR3nt: TGTGCCAGTAGAGACACCCCCCGGACAGATACGCAGTATTTT
CDR3aa: CASRDTPRTDTQYF

v_gene: TRBV9
abundance: few
d_gene: -
j_gene: TRBJ1-1
CDR3nt: TGTGCCAGCAGCGTAGGTGTGGCAAACCCTGAAGCTTTCTTT
CDR3aa: CASSVGVANPEAFF

v_gene: TRBV4-3
abundance: few
d_gene: -
j_gene: TRBJ1-3
CDR3nt: TGCGCCAGCAGCCAAGCGAGGGGGATTGCTGGAAACACCATATATTTT
CDR3aa: CASSQARGIAGNTIYF

v_gene: TRBV12-3/TRBV12-4
abundance: -
d_gene: TRBD2
j_gene: TRBJ2-3
CDR3nt: TGTGCCAGCAGTTTCGAGCCCGCCGGGACTAGCGGGGGAGGTAGCACAGATACGCAGTATTTT
CDR3aa: CASSFEPAGTSGGGSTDTQYF

v_gene: TRBV9
abundance: -
d_gene: -
j_gene: TRBJ2-2
CDR3nt: TGTGCCAGCAGCGTGAGGCAGGAGGTGATAGGGGAGCTGTTTTTT
CDR3aa: CASSVRQEVIGELFF

v_gene: TRBV6-1
abundance: few
d_gene: -
j_gene: TRBJ2-1
CDR3nt: TGTGCCAGCAGTGGAGGGGGAGAGTCCAACAATGAGCAGTTCTTC
CDR3aa: CASSGGGESNNEQFF

v_gene: TRBV12-3/TRBV12-4
abundance: -
d_gene: -
j_gene: TRBJ1-5
CDR3nt: TGTGCCAGCAGCGGTCGACAGTCCGGCAATCAGCCCCAGCATTTT
CDR3aa: CASSGRQSGNQPQHF

v_gene: TRBV5-1
abundance: -
d_gene: TRBD1
j_gene: TRBJ1-2
CDR3nt: TGCGCCAGTAGCCTACAGGGGCACGGAGGCTACACCTTC
CDR3aa: CASSLQGHGGYTF

v_gene: TRBV7-8
abundance: -
d_gene: TRBD1
j_gene: TRBJ2-5
CDR3nt: TGTGCCAGCAGCCCCCTGACAGGGAAAGAGACCCAGTACTTC
CDR3aa: CASSPLTGKETQYF

v_gene: TRBV5-1
abundance: -
d_gene: -
j_gene: TRBJ2-5
CDR3nt: TGCGCCAGCAGCTTGGAGGATCGGGAGACCCAGTACTTC
CDR3aa: CASSLEDRETQYF

v_gene: TRBV24-1
abundance: -
d_gene: TRBD2
j_gene: TRBJ2-5
CDR3nt: TGTGCCACCAGTGCGGAGCGGGGGACCCAGTACTTC
CDR3aa: CATSAERGTQYF

v_gene: TRBV12-3/TRBV12-4
abundance: -
d_gene: -
j_gene: TRBJ1-1
CDR3nt: TGTGCCAGCAGCACAGCGGCACGAACAGACGTTTTTGGAGCTTTCTTT
CDR3aa: CASSTAARTDVFGAFF

v_gene: TRBV7-2
abundance: few
d_gene: TRBD1
j_gene: TRBJ1-3
CDR3nt: TGTGCCAGCAGCTTAGCTCCGAGACAGGGTTTCTCTGGAAACACCATATATTTT
CDR3aa: CASSLAPRQGFSGNTIYF

v_gene: TRBV7-9
abundance: many
d_gene: -
j_gene: TRBJ2-2
CDR3nt: TGTGCCAGCGCTACCACGGGCGGGGAGCTGTTTTTT
CDR3aa: CASATTGGELFF

v_gene: TRBV6-5
abundance: -
d_gene: -
j_gene: TRBJ1-1
CDR3nt: TGTGCCAGCAGTTACGCGGGCGCGGGGGTTGAAGCTTTCTTT
CDR3aa: CASSYAGAGVEAFF

v_gene: TRBV10-2
abundance: -
d_gene: -
j_gene: TRBJ1-1
CDR3nt: TGCGCCAGCAGTGAGGGCTGGGGGGCTGAAGCTTTCTTT
CDR3aa: CASSEGWGAEAFF

v_gene: TRBV9
abundance: -
d_gene: -
j_gene: TRBJ2-3
CDR3nt: TGTGCCAGCAGCGTATTGCCCGCGATCGGAGATACGCAGTATTTT
CDR3aa: CASSVLPAIGDTQYF

v_gene: TRBV11-1
abundance: few
d_gene: TRBD2
j_gene: TRBJ2-3
CDR3nt: TGTGCCAGCAGCCAAGGGACTAGCGGGAGGGTGAGACCAGATACGCAGTATTTT
CDR3aa: CASSQGTSGRVRPDTQYF

v_gene: TRBV12-3/TRBV12-4
abundance: -
d_gene: TRBD2
j_gene: TRBJ2-3
CDR3nt: TGTGCCAGCAGTCCCCGACTAGCGGGAGCGCCAGATACGCAGTATTTT
CDR3aa: CASSPRLAGAPDTQYF

v_gene: TRBV20-1
abundance: few
d_gene: -
j_gene: TRBJ2-7
CDR3nt: TGCAGTGCTAGCTTAGGAAAAATCCCCTACGAGCAGTACTTC
CDR3aa: CSASLGKIPYEQYF

v_gene: TRBV6-1
abundance: -
d_gene: -
j_gene: TRBJ1-5
CDR3nt: TGTGCCAGCAGTAGGTTTGTAAGGGTAGAGCGGAGCAATCAGCCCCAGCATTTT
CDR3aa: CASSRFVRVERSNQPQHF

v_gene: TRBV9
abundance: few
d_gene: TRBD2
j_gene: TRBJ2-1
CDR3nt: TGTGCCAGCAGCGTTCTAGCGGGGGCCTCGAATGAGCAGTTCTTC
CDR3aa: CASSVLAGASNEQFF

v_gene: TRBV6-1
abundance: few
d_gene: -
j_gene: TRBJ2-3
CDR3nt: TGTGCCAGCAGTGAGGGGGGATACTATACAGATACGCAGTATTTT
CDR3aa: CASSEGGYYTDTQYF

v_gene: TRBV5-1
abundance: -
d_gene: -
j_gene: TRBJ2-1
CDR3nt: TGCGCCAGCAGCTTGGATCCCAGGGCCGGCTACAATGAGCAGTTCTTC
CDR3aa: CASSLDPRAGYNEQFF

v_gene: TRBV9
abundance: few
d_gene: -
j_gene: TRBJ2-3
CDR3nt: TGTGCCAGCAGCGTAGTCCAGGGCACAGATACGCAGTATTTT
CDR3aa: CASSVVQGTDTQYF

v_gene: TRBV12-3/TRBV12-4
abundance: -
d_gene: TRBD1
j_gene: TRBJ2-7
CDR3nt: TGTGCCAGCACCGAACCAGGGGGCTGGTACGAGCAGTACTTC
CDR3aa: CASTEPGGWYEQYF

v_gene: TRBV11-2
abundance: -
d_gene: TRBD2
j_gene: TRBJ2-3
CDR3nt: TGTGCCAGCAGCAATCCAGGACTAGCGTCCCGGAGAGGAGCAGATACGCAGTATTTT
CDR3aa: CASSNPGLASRRGADTQYF

v_gene: TRBV11-2
abundance: once
d_gene: TRBD1
j_gene: TRBJ1-6
CDR3nt: TGTGCCAGCAGCCCCGAGGGACAGTTAAATTCACCCCTCCACTTT
CDR3aa: CASSPEGQLNSPLHF

v_gene: TRBV12-3/TRBV12-4
abundance: -
d_gene: -
j_gene: TRBJ2-7
CDR3nt: TGTGCCAGCCAGTGGCGAACCTACGAGCAGTACTTC
CDR3aa: CASQWRTYEQYF

v_gene: TRBV5-1
abundance: few
d_gene: TRBD1
j_gene: TRBJ2-3
CDR3nt: TGCGCCAGCAGCTTGGATTCCCAGGGGGCAGATACGCAGTATTTT
CDR3aa: CASSLDSQGADTQYF

v_gene: TRBV7-2
abundance: -
d_gene: -
j_gene: TRBJ1-5
CDR3nt: TGTGCCAGCAGCCCCTATCAAGAGCCCCAGCATTTT
CDR3aa: CASSPYQEPQHF

v_gene: TRBV6-5
abundance: -
d_gene: -
j_gene: TRBJ1-3
CDR3nt: TGTGCCAGCAGTTCGTTTGGAAACACCATATATTTT
CDR3aa: CASSSFGNTIYF

v_gene: TRBV19
abundance: -
d_gene: TRBD1
j_gene: TRBJ2-7
CDR3nt: TGTGCCAGTAGTGCCGGGACAGGGGGATACTACGAGCAGTACTTC
CDR3aa: CASSAGTGGYYEQYF

v_gene: TRBV29-1
abundance: few
d_gene: -
j_gene: TRBJ1-3
CDR3nt: TGCAGCGTTGCGTCCACCTTCTCTGGAAACACCATATATTTT
CDR3aa: CSVASTFSGNTIYF

v_gene: TRBV20-1
abundance: few
d_gene: TRBD1
j_gene: TRBJ2-7
CDR3nt: TGCAGTGCTAGAGATAATAGACAGGGTCTCTACGAGCAGTACTTC
CDR3aa: CSARDNRQGLYEQYF

v_gene: TRBV7-2
abundance: -
d_gene: -
j_gene: TRBJ1-3
CDR3nt: TGTGCCAGCAGCCCAGGGACCCCCTCGGCGGGAAACACCATATATTTT
CDR3aa: CASSPGTPSAGNTIYF

v_gene: TRBV7-2
abundance: -
d_gene: TRBD2
j_gene: TRBJ2-7
CDR3nt: TGTGCCAGCAGCTTAGTGGCGGGAGTGGGTTACGAGCAGTACTTC
CDR3aa: CASSLVAGVGYEQYF

v_gene: TRBV6-1
abundance: few
d_gene: -
j_gene: TRBJ2-7
CDR3nt: TGTGCCAGCAGTGAAGCGGTGGGGTTCTACGAGCAGTACTTC
CDR3aa: CASSEAVGFYEQYF

v_gene: TRBV6-2/TRBV6-3
abundance: few
d_gene: TRBD1
j_gene: TRBJ2-7
CDR3nt: TGTGCCAGCAGCGGGACAGGGATTTCCGAGCAGTACTTC
CDR3aa: CASSGTGISEQYF

v_gene: TRBV9
abundance: few
d_gene: -
j_gene: TRBJ2-7
CDR3nt: TGTGCCAGCAGCACCAGGACTGACTCCTACGAGCAGTACTTC
CDR3aa: CASSTRTDSYEQYF

v_gene: TRBV5-1
abundance: many
d_gene: -
j_gene: TRBJ2-7
CDR3nt: TGTGCCAGCAGTTTAGAGGCCGCCTACGAGCAGTACTTC
CDR3aa: CASSLEAAYEQYF

v_gene: TRBV7-9
abundance: few
d_gene: -
j_gene: TRBJ1-6
CDR3nt: TGTGCCAGCAGCGCAATGGCGGATAATTCACCCCTCCACTTT
CDR3aa: CASSAMADNSPLHF

v_gene: TRBV13
abundance: few
d_gene: -
j_gene: TRBJ1-2
CDR3nt: TGTGCCAGCAGCATCTACGAGGACAGCTTCTCCAGCGTCTATGGCTACACCTTC
CDR3aa: CASSIYEDSFSSVYGYTF

v_gene: TRBV5-1
abundance: few
d_gene: TRBD2
j_gene: TRBJ2-1
CDR3nt: TGCGCCAGCAGCTCTATTAGCGGGAGCTCCTACAATGAGCAGTTCTTC
CDR3aa: CASSSISGSSYNEQFF

v_gene: TRBV7-2
abundance: few
d_gene: TRBD1
j_gene: TRBJ2-3
CDR3nt: TGTGCCAGCAGCTTACAGGACAGGGCGGCAGATACGCAGTATTTT
CDR3aa: CASSLQDRAADTQYF

v_gene: TRBV5-1
abundance: -
d_gene: -
j_gene: TRBJ2-1
CDR3nt: TGCGCCAGCAGTCAGAGGAGGAGCTCCTACAATGAGCAGTTCTTC
CDR3aa: CASSQRRSSYNEQFF